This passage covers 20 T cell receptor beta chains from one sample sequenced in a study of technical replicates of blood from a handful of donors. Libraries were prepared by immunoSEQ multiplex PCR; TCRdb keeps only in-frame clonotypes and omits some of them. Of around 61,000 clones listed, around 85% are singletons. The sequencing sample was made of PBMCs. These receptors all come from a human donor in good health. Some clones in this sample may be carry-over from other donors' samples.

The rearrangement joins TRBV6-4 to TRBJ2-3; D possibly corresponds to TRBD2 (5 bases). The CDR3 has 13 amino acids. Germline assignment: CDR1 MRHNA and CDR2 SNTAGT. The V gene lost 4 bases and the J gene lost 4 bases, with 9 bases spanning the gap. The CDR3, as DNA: TGTGCCAGCAGTGGGAGTAGCGCAGATACGCAGTATTTT. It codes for CASSGSSADTQYF.

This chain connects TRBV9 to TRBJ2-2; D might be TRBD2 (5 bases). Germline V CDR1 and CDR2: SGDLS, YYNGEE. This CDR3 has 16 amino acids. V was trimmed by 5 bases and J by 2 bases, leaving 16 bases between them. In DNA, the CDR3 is TGTGCCAGCAGAAAGAGCGGATCCCCAAACACCGGGGAGCTGTTTTTT. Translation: CASRKSGSPNTGELFF. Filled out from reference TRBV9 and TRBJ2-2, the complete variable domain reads DSGVTQTPKHLITATGQRVTLRCSPRSGDLSVYWYQQSLDQGLQFLIQYYNGEERAKGNILERFSAQQFPDLHSELNLSSLELGDSALYFCASRKSGSPNTGELFFGEGSRLTVL.

The CDR3 DNA is TGTGCCAGCAGCCAACTAGCTACTGGCGGGGAGCAGTACTTC. Protein sequence: CASSQLATGGEQYF. The chain recombines TRBV7-9 with TRBJ2-7; weak D call: TRBD2 (6 bases). The CDR3 is 14 amino acids. V dropped 5 bases and J dropped 7 bases, with 18 bases sitting between them. The germline V gene has CDR1 SEHNR and CDR2 FQNEAQ (reference sequence). Looking up the rest from reference TRBV7-9 and TRBJ2-7 gives the full variable domain: DTGVSQNPRHKITKRGQNVTFRCDPISEHNRLYWYRQTLGQGPEFLTYFQNEAQLEKSRLLSDRFSAERPKGSFSTLEIQRTEQGDSAMYLCASSQLATGGEQYFGPGTRLTVT.

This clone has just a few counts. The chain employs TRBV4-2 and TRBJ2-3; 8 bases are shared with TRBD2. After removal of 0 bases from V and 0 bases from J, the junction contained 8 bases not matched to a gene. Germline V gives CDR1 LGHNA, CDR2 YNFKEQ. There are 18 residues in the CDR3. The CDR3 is CASSQDLVASGSTDTQYF. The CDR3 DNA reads TGTGCCAGCAGCCAAGACCTCGTCGCTAGCGGGAGCACAGATACGCAGTATTTT.

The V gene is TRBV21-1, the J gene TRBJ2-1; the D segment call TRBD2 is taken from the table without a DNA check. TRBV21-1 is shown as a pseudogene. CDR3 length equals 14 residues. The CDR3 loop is CASRLAGERFRQFF. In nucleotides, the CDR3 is TGTGCCAGCAGATTAGCGGGAGAAAGATTCCGGCAGTTCTTC.

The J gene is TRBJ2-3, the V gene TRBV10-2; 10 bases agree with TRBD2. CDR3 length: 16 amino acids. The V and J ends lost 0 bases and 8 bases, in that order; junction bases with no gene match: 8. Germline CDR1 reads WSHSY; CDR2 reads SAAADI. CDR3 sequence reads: CASSESWSGGATTQYF. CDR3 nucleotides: TGCGCCAGCAGTGAGTCATGGAGCGGGGGGGCTACTACGCAGTATTTT.

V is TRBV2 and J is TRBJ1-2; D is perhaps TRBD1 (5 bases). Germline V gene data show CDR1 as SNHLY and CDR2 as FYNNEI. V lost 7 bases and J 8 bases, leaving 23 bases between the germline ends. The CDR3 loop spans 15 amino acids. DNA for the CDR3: TGTGCCAGCATAGGTTTAGCAGGGCGAAGTGGGGGCTACACCTTC. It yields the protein CASIGLAGRSGGYTF. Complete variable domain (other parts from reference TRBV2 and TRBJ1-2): EPEVTQTPSHQVTQMGQEVILRCVPISNHLYFYWYRQILGQKVEFLVSFYNNEISEKSEIFDDQFSVERPDGSNFTLKIRSTKLEDSAMYFCASIGLAGRSGGYTFGSGTRLTVV.

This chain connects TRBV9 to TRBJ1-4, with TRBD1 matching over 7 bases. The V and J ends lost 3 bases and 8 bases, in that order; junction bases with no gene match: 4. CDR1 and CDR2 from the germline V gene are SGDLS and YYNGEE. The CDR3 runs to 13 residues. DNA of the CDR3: TGTGCCAGCAGCGCGACGGGACAGGAAAAACTGTTTTTT. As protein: CASSATGQEKLFF. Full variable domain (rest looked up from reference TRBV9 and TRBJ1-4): DSGVTQTPKHLITATGQRVTLRCSPRSGDLSVYWYQQSLDQGLQFLIQYYNGEERAKGNILERFSAQQFPDLHSELNLSSLELGDSALYFCASSATGQEKLFFGSGTQLSVL.

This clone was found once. The CDR3 reads CASSERTGFDEQYF. CDR3 nucleotide sequence: TGTGCCAGCAGTGAACGGACAGGGTTTGACGAGCAGTACTTC. The gene calls are TRBV2 and TRBJ2-7; 8 nucleotides match TRBD1. This CDR3 has 14 residues. Germline V CDR1 and CDR2: SNHLY, FYNNEI. Trimming at V came to 2 bases and at J to 5 bases, leaving 5 bases not matched to a gene.

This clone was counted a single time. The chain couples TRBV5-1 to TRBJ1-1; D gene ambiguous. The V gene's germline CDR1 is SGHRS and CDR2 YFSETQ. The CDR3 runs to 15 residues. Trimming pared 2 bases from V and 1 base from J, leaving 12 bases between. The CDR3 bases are TGCGCCAGCAGCTTACTTGGGCAGGCGAACACTGAAGCTTTCTTT. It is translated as CASSLLGQANTEAFF.

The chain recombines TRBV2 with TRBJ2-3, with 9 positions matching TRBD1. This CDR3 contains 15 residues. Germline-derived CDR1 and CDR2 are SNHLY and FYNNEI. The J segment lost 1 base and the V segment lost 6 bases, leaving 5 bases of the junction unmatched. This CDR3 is CASRRRDRGTDTQYF. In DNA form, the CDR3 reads TGTGCCAGCAGACGACGGGACAGGGGCACAGATACGCAGTATTTT. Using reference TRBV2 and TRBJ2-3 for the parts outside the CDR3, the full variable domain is EPEVTQTPSHQVTQMGQEVILRCVPISNHLYFYWYRQILGQKVEFLVSFYNNEISEKSEIFDDQFSVERPDGSNFTLKIRSTKLEDSAMYFCASRRRDRGTDTQYFGPGTRLTVL.

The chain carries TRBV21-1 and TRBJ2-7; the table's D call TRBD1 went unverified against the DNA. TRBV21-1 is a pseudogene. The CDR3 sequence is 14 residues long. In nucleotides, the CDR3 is TGTGCCAGCAGCAAGGAATACAGAACCTACGAGCAGTACTTC. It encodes CASSKEYRTYEQYF.

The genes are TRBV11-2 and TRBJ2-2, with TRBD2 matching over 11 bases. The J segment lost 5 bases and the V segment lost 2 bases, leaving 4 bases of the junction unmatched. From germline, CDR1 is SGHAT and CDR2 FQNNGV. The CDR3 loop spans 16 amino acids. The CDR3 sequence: CASSLLAGGSTGELFF. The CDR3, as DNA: TGTGCCAGCAGCTTACTAGCGGGAGGAAGTACCGGGGAGCTGTTTTTT.

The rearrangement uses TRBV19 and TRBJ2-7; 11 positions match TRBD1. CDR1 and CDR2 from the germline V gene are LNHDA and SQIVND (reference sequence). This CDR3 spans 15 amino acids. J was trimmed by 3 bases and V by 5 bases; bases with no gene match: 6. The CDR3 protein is CASSQGTGGIYEQYF. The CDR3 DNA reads TGTGCCAGTAGTCAAGGGACAGGGGGAATCTACGAGCAGTACTTC. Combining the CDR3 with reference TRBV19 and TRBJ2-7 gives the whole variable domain DGGITQSPKYLFRKEGQNVTLSCEQNLNHDAMYWYRQDPGQGLRLIYYSQIVNDFQKGDIAEGYSVSREKKESFPLTVTSAQKNPTAFYLCASSQGTGGIYEQYFGPGTRLTVT.

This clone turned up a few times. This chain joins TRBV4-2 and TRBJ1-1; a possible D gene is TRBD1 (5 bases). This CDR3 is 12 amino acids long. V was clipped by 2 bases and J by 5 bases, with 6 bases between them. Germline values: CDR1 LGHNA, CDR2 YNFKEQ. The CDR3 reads CASSQRGTEAFF. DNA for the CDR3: TGTGCCAGCAGCCAACGGGGGACTGAAGCTTTCTTT.

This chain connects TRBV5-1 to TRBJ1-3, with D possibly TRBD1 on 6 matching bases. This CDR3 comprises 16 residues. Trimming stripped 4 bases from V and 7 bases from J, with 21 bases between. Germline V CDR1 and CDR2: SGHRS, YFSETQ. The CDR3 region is CASSPAGGGFVNTIYF. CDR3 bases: TGCGCCAGCAGCCCGGCCGGGGGGGGCTTTGTGAACACCATATATTTT.

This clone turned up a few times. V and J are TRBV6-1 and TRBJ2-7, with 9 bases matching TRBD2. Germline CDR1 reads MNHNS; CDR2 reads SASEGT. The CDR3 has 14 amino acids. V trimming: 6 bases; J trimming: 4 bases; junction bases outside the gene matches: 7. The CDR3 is CASRIAGDLYEQYF. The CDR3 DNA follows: TGTGCCAGCAGAATAGCGGGAGACCTATACGAGCAGTACTTC.

In DNA, the CDR3 is TGTGCCAGCAGCTTACGGACAGGGGGATTTGAAAAACTGTTTTTT. Protein sequence: CASSLRTGGFEKLFF. The genes are TRBV7-2 and TRBJ1-4; 10 bases line up with TRBD1. The CDR3 spans 15 residues. The germline V gene encodes CDR1 SGHTA and CDR2 FQGNSA. V was clipped by 2 bases and J by 7 bases; unmatched bases: 4.

This chain's CDR3 is CSVARQGVGYGYTF. In nucleotides, the CDR3 is TGCAGCGTTGCCCGACAGGGGGTTGGCTATGGCTACACCTTC. The chain links TRBV29-1 to TRBJ1-2, with 9 bases lining up with TRBD1. The ends lost 4 bases at V and 4 bases at J; junction bases unmatched: 7. Germline CDR1 reads SQVTM; CDR2 reads ANQGSEA. There are 14 residues in the CDR3.

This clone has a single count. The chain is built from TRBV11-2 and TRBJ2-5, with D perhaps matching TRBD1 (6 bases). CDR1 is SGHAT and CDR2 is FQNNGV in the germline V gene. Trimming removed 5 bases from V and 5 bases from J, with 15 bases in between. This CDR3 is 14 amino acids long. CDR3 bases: TGTGCCAGCAGCCGAACCACAGGGTCGGAGACCCAGTACTTC. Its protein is CASSRTTGSETQYF.